This TCR beta chain was obtained from a study of T cell repertoires in cytomegalovirus infection. Background on the study: Peptides in the study included HLA-C-restricted and HLA-B-restricted CMV epitopes.

TCRdb used MiXCR to reprocess the reads, holding one entry per CDR3 protein. The sample consists of about 740,000 distinct CDR3 sequences, 33% of them appearing once. This clonotype was found a few times. Antigen: not known. Sequencing used cultured PBMCs, obtained from culture after CMV antigen stimulation. The source is a human donor in good health (CMV status not recorded). Some clones in this sample may be carry-over from other donors' samples.

CDR3 protein: CASKSEGQGWREAFF. In DNA, the CDR3 is TGTGCCAGTAAATCAGAGGGACAGGGGTGGCGTGAAGCTTTCTTT. This chain connects TRBV19 to TRBJ1-1; 10 bases are a match to TRBD1. With 7 bases clipped from V and 7 bases from J, the junction kept 12 bases outside the gene matches. The CDR3 sequence is 15 residues long. Germline assignment: CDR1 LNHDA and CDR2 SQIVND (reference sequence).